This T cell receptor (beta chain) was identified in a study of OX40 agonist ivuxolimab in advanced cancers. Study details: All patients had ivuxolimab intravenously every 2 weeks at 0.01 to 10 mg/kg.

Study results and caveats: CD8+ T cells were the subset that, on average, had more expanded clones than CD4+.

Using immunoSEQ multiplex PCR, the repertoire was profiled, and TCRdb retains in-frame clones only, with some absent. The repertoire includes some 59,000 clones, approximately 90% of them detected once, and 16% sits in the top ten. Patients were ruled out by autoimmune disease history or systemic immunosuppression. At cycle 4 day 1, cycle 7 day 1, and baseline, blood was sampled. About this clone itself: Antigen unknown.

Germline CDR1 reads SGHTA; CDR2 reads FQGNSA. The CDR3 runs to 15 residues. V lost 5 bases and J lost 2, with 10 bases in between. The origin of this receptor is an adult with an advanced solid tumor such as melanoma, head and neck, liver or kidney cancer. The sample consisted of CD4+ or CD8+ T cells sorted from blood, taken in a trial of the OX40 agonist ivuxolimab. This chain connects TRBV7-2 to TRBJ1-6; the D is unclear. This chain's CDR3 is CASSLDLAYNSPLHF. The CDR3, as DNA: TGTGCCAGCAGCCTGGACTTGGCCTATAATTCACCCCTCCACTTT.